What follows describes a single T cell receptor beta chain. This entry comes from a study of molecular identifiers for immune sequencing clone quantification. Turning to the study itself: Replicate experiments divided RNA from about 19,000 or 110,000 naive CD8 cells into five parts and sequenced four.

Germline values: CDR1 LNHDA, CDR2 SQIVND (reference sequence). The CDR3 has 16 amino acids. Trimming removed 5 bases at V and 7 bases at J, with 23 bases between. Libraries of naive CD8 T cells were made from 20,000 to 1,000,000 sorted cells. They used 10%, 30% or 50% RNA. Sorting was used to obtain naive CD8 T cells (CD8+CD4-CCR7+CD45RA+). TCRdb itself ran the PCR reads through MiXCR, one entry per CDR3 protein. The profile shows nearly 650,000 distinct CDR3 sequences, less than 30% of them singletons. This chain joins TRBV19 and TRBJ1-2, with no clear D. This TCR was sampled from a human donor in good health. Some libraries in this study had Jurkat cell RNA spiked in. The sample taken for sequencing was naive CD8+ T cells from blood, with Jurkat cell RNA spiked in. Sample subset: FACS-sorted CD8+CD4-CCR7+CD45RA+ naive T cells. The DNA for the CDR3 is TGTGCCAGTAGTTCCTCTAGCAGGTCATACGCCTCTGGCTACACCTTC. Translation gives CASSSSSRSYASGYTF.